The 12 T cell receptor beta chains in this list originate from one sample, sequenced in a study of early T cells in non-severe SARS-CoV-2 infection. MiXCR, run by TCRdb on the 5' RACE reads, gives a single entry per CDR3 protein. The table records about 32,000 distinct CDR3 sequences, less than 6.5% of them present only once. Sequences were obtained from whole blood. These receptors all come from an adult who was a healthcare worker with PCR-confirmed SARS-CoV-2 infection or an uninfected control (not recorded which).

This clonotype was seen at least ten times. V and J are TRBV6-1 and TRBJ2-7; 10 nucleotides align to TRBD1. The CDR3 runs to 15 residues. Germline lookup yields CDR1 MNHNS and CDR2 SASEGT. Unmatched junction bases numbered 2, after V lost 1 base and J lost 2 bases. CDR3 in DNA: TGTGCCAGCAGTGAAGTAGGGACAGGGGCCTACGAGCAGTACTTC. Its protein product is CASSEVGTGAYEQYF.

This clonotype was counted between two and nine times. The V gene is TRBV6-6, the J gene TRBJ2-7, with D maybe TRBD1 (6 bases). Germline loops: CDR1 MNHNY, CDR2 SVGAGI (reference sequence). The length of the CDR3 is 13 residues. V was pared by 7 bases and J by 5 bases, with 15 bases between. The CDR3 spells CASKYGQRNEQYF. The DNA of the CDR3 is TGTGCCAGCAAGTACGGACAGAGGAACGAGCAGTACTTC.

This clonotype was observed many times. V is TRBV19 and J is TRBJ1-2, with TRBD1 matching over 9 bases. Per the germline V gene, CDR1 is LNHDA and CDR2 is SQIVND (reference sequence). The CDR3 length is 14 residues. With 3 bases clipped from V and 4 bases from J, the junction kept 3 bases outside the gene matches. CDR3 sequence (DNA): TGTGCCAGTAGTATCCTGACAGGGGGCTATGGCTACACCTTC. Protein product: CASSILTGGYGYTF.

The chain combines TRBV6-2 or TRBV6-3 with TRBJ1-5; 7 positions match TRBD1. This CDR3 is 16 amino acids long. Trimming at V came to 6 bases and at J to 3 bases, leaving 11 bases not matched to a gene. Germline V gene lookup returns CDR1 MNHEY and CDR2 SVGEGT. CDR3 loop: CASRRDRLGDNQPQHF. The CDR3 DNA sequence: TGTGCCAGCAGAAGGGACAGATTGGGGGACAATCAGCCCCAGCATTTT.

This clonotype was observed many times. The CDR3 spells CASSARPDRAWEKLFF. In nucleotides, the CDR3 is TGTGCCAGCAGCGCCAGGCCGGACAGGGCTTGGGAAAAACTGTTTTTT. The genes are TRBV9 and TRBJ1-4; 8 bases are a match to TRBD1. CDR1 and CDR2 (germline): SGDLS, YYNGEE. The CDR3 is 16 residues long. V was pared by 3 bases and J by 8 bases, with 12 bases of the junction left unmatched.

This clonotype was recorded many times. The CDR3 sequence: CASSPETYNEQFF. CDR3 nucleotide sequence: TGTGCCAGCAGCCCCGAGACCTACAATGAGCAGTTCTTC. The chain couples TRBV5-4 to TRBJ2-1; D not resolved. In germline, CDR1 is SGHNT, CDR2 YYREEE (reference sequence). Trimming took 4 bases from V and 2 from J, leaving 7 bases between them. The CDR3 contains 13 residues. Together with reference TRBV5-4 and TRBJ2-1, the CDR3 gives the full variable domain: ETGVTQSPTHLIKTRGQQVTLRCSSQSGHNTVSWYQQALGQGPQFIFQYYREEENGRGNFPPRFSGLQFPNYSSELNVNALELDDSALYLCASSPETYNEQFFGPGTRLTVL.

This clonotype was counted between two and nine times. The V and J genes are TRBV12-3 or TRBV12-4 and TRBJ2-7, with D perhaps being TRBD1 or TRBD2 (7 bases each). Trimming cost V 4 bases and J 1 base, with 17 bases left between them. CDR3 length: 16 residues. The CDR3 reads CASSSQGGAVSYEQYF. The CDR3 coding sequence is TGTGCCAGCAGTTCCCAGGGGGGGGCGGTATCCTACGAGCAGTACTTC.

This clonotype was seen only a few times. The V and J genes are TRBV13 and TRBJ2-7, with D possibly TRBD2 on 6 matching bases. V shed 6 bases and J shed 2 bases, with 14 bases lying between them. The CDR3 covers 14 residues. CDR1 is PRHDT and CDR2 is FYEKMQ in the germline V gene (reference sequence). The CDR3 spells CASSRDLSPYEQYF. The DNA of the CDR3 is TGTGCCAGCAGTCGGGACTTATCTCCCTACGAGCAGTACTTC.

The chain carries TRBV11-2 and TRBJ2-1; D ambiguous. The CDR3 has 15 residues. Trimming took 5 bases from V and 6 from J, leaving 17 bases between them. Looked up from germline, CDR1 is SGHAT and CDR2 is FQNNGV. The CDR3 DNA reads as TGTGCCAGCAGCCATGAGGCGGCCATTGCCAATGAGCAGTTCTTC. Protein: CASSHEAAIANEQFF.

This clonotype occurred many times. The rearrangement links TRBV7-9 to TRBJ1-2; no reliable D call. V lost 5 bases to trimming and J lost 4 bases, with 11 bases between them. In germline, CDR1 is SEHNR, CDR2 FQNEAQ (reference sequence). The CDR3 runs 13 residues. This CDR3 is CASSPDLSYGYTF. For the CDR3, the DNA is TGTGCCAGCAGCCCAGACCTATCCTATGGCTACACCTTC. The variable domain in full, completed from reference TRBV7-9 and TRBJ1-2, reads DTGVSQNPRHKITKRGQNVTFRCDPISEHNRLYWYRQTLGQGPEFLTYFQNEAQLEKSRLLSDRFSAERPKGSFSTLEIQRTEQGDSAMYLCASSPDLSYGYTFGSGTRLTVV.

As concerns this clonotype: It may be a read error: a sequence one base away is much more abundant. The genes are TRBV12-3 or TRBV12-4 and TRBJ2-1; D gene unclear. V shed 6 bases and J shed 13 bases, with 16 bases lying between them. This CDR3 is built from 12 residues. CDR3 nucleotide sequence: TGTGCCAGCAGCATGGACCGATATCATCAGTTCTTC. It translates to CASSMDRYHQFF.

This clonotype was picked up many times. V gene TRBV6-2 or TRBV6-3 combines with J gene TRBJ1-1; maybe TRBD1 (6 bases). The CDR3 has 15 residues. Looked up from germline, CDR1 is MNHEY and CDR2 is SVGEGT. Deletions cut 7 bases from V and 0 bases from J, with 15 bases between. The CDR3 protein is CASNEIGQLNTEAFF. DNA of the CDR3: TGTGCCAGCAACGAAATAGGACAGTTGAACACTGAAGCTTTCTTT.